This TCR beta chain appears in the sequencing data of a study of shared clonotypes between healthy human individuals. Study-level points and caveats: Lower generation probabilities were found for non-shared clonotypes than for those shared by all four donors. Naive subsets usually exceeded memory subsets in estimated richness.

This CDR3 has 18 amino acids. V dropped 2 bases and J dropped 2 bases, with 22 bases sitting between them. The germline V gene has CDR1 MNHNS and CDR2 SASEGT. With respect to this clone: Its target is not known.

Genomic DNA per cell subset filled all wells of several immunoSEQ plates. Here immunoSEQ multiplex PCR was the method, and the copy in TCRdb shows in-frame clones only, minus some. The sample lists a few million clones, approximately 90% occurring once. The material sequenced was naive CD4+ T cells sorted from blood. As for subset: CD45RA+ positively selected. The chain couples TRBV6-1 to TRBJ2-7; D may be TRBD2 (6 bases). The sequence was collected from a man aged 18 to 35 in good health. The CDR3 DNA reads TGTGCCAGCAGTGAAATATTCCCCACCGGGACTTATGCCTACGAGCAGTACTTC. Amino acid sequence: CASSEIFPTGTYAYEQYF.